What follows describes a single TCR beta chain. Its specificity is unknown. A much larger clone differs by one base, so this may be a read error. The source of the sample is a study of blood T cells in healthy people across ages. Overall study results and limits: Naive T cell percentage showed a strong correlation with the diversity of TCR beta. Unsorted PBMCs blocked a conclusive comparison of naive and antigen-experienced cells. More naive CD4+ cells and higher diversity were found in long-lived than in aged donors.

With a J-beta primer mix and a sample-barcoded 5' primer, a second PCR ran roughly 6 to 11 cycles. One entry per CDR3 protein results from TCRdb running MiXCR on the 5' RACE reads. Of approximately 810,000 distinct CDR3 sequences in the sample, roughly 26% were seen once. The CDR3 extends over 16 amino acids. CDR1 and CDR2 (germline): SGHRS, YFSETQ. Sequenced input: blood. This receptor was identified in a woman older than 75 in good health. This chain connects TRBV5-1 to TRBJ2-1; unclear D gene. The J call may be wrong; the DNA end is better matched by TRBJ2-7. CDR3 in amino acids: CASSLTPRSSYNEQYF. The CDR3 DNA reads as TGCGCCAGCAGCTTGACCCCCCGGAGCTCCTACAATGAGCAGTACTTC.